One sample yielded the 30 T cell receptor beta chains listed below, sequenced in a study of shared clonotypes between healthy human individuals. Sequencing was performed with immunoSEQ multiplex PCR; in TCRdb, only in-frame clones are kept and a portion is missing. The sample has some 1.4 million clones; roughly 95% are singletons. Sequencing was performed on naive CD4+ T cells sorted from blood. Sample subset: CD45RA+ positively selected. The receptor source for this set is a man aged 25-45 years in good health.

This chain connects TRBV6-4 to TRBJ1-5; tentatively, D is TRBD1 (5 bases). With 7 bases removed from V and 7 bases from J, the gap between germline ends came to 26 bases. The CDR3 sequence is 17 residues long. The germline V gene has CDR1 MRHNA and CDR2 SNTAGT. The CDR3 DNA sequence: TGTGCCAGCATGGAAGTGGGACCTCATCCCACGGACCAGCCCCAGCATTTT. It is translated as CASMEVGPHPTDQPQHF.

CDR3 residues: CAISRTSGRAKETQYF. DNA of the CDR3: TGTGCCATTTCGCGGACTAGCGGGAGGGCCAAAGAGACCCAGTACTTC. J is TRBJ2-5 and V is TRBV7-2; 15 bases are a match to TRBD2. Germline values: CDR1 SGHTA, CDR2 FQGNSA. This CDR3 spans 16 amino acids. J gave up 3 bases and V 10 bases, and 9 bases lay outside the gene matches. The variable domain in full, completed from reference TRBV7-2 and TRBJ2-5, reads GAGVSQSPSNKVTEKGKDVELRCDPISGHTALYWYRQSLGQGLEFLIYFQGNSAPDKSGLPSDRFSAERTGGSVSTLTIQRTQQEDSAVYLCAISRTSGRAKETQYFGPGTRLLVL.

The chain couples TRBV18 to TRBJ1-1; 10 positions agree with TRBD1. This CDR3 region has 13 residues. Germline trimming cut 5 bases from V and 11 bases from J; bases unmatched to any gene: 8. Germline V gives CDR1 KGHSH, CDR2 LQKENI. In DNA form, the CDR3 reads TGTGCCAGCTCATCCATGGACAGGGGGAGGGCTTTCTTT. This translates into CASSSMDRGRAFF.

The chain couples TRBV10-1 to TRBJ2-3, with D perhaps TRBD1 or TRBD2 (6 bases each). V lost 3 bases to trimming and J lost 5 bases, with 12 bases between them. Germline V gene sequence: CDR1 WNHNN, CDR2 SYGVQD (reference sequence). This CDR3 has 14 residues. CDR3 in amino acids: CASSDPGAEDTQYF. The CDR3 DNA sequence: TGCGCCAGCAGTGACCCGGGGGCAGAAGATACGCAGTATTTT.

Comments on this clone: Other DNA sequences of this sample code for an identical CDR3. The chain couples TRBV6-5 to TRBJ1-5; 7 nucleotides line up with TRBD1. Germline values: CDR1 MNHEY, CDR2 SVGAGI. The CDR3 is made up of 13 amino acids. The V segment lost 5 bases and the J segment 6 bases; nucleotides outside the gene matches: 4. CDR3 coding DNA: TGTGCCAGCAGTCGACAGGGCGCTCAGCCCCAGCATTTT. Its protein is CASSRQGAQPQHF.

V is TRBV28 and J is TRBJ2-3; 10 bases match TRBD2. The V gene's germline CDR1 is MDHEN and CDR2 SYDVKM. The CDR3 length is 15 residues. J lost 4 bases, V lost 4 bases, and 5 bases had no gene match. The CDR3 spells CASSSALAGSDTQYF. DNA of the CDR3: TGTGCCAGCAGTTCGGCACTAGCGGGATCAGATACGCAGTATTTT.

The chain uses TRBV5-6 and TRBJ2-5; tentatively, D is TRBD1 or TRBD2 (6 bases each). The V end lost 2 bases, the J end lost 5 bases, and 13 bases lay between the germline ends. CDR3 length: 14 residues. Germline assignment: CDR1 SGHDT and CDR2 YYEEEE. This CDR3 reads CASSFRGQEETQYF. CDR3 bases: TGTGCCAGCAGCTTCCGGGGGCAGGAGGAGACCCAGTACTTC.

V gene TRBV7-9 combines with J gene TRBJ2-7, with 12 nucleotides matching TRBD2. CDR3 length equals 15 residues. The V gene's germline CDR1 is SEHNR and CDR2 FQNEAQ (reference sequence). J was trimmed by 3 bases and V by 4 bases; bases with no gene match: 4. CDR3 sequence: CASSSSGRALYEQYF. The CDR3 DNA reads TGTGCCAGCAGCTCTAGCGGGAGGGCCCTCTACGAGCAGTACTTC. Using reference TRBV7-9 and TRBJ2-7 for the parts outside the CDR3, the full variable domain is DTGVSQNPRHKITKRGQNVTFRCDPISEHNRLYWYRQTLGQGPEFLTYFQNEAQLEKSRLLSDRFSAERPKGSFSTLEIQRTEQGDSAMYLCASSSSGRALYEQYFGPGTRLTVT.

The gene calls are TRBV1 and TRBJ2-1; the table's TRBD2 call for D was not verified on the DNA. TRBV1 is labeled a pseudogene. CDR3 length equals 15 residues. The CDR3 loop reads CTSSRHSGRGNEQFF. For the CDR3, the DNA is TGCACCAGCAGCCGCCATAGCGGGAGAGGGAATGAGCAGTTCTTC.

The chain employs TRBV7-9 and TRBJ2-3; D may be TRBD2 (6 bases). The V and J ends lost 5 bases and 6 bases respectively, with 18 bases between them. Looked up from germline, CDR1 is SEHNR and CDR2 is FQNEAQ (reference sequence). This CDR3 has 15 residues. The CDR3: CASSNRDLTADTQYF. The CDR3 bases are TGTGCCAGCAGCAACCGGGACTTAACGGCGGATACGCAGTATTTT.

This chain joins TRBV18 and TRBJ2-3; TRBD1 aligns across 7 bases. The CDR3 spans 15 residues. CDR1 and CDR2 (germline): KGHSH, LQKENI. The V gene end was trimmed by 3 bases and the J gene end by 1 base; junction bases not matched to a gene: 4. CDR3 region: CASSPQGVGTDTQYF. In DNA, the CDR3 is TGTGCCAGCTCACCGCAGGGGGTGGGCACAGATACGCAGTATTTT.

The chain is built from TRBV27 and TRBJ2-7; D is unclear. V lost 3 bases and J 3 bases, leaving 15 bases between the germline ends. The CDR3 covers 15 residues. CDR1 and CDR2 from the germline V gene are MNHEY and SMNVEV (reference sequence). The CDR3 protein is CASSLSPGPLYEQYF. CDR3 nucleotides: TGTGCCAGCAGTTTGAGCCCAGGCCCACTCTACGAGCAGTACTTC.

This CDR3 is CASSPPGTGVGSNQPQHF. DNA for the CDR3: TGTGCCAGCAGCCCCCCGGGGACAGGGGTCGGGAGCAATCAGCCCCAGCATTTT. This rearrangement joins TRBV28 to TRBJ1-5; 10 positions match TRBD1. CDR3 size: 18 residues. The germline V gene has CDR1 MDHEN and CDR2 SYDVKM. V lost 6 bases and J lost 1; bases outside the gene matches: 12.

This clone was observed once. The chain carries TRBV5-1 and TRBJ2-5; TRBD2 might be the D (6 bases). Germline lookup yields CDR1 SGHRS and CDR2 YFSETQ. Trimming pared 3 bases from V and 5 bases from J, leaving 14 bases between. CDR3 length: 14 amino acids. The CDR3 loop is CASSWDSSRETQYF. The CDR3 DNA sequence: TGCGCCAGCAGCTGGGACTCGTCCCGGGAGACCCAGTACTTC.

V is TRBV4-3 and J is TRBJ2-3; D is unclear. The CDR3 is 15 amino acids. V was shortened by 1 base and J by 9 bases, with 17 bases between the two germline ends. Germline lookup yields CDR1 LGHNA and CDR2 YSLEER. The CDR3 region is CASSQGDQHGYTQYF. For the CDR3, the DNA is TGCGCCAGCAGCCAAGGCGATCAGCATGGGTACACGCAGTATTTT.

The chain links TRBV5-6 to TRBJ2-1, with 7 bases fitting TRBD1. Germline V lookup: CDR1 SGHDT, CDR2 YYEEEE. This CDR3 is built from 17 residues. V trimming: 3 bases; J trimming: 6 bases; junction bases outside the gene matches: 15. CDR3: CASSSARDSGFGNEQFF. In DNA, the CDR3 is TGTGCCAGCAGCTCAGCCCGGGACAGTGGCTTTGGCAATGAGCAGTTCTTC.

The CDR3 DNA reads TGTGCCAGCACTCGGGACTACGAGCAGTACTTC. Protein sequence: CASTRDYEQYF. The V call is TRBV5-5, the J call TRBJ2-7; D is possibly TRBD2 (5 bases). The CDR3 runs to 11 residues. CDR1 is SGHKS, CDR2 YYEKEE, per germline (reference sequence). V was cut by 6 bases and J by 3 bases, with 7 bases left in between.

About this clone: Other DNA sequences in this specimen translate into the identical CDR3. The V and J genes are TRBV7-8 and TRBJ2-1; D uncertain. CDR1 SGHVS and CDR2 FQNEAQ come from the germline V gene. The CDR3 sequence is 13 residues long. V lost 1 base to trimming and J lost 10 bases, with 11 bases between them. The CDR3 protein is CASSLGHSTEQFF. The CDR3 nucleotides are TGTGCCAGCAGCTTAGGGCACTCCACAGAGCAGTTCTTC. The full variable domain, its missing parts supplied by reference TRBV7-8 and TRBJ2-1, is GAGVSQSPRYKVAKRGQDVALRCDPISGHVSLFWYQQALGQGPEFLTYFQNEAQLDKSGLPSDRFFAERPEGSVSTLKIQRTQQEDSAVYLCASSLGHSTEQFFGPGTRLTVL.

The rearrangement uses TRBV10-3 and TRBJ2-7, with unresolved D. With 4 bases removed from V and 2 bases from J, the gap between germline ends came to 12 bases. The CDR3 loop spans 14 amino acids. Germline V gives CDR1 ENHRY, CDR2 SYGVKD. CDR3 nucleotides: TGTGCCATCAGTGTCGGGTTGGTGCCCTACGAGCAGTACTTC. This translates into CAISVGLVPYEQYF.

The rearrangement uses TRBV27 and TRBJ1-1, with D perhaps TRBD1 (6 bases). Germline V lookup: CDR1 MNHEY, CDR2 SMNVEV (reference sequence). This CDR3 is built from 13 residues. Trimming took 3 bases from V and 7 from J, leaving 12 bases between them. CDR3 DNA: TGTGCCAGCAGTTTCCTACAGGGTCTTGAAGCTTTCTTT. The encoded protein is CASSFLQGLEAFF.

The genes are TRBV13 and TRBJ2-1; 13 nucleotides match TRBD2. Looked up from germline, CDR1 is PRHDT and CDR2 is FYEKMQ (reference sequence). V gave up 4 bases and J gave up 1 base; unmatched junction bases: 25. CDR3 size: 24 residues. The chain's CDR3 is CASSSPHAKPGLAGPRSSYNEQFF. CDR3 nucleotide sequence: TGTGCCAGCAGCTCACCCCATGCCAAACCGGGACTAGCGGGACCTCGGAGTTCCTACAATGAGCAGTTCTTC.

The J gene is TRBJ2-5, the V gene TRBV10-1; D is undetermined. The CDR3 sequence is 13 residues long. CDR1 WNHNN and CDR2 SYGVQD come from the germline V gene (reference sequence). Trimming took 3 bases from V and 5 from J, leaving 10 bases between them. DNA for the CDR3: TGCGCCAGCAGTGACGGGCCAGAGGAGACCCAGTACTTC. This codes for CASSDGPEETQYF.

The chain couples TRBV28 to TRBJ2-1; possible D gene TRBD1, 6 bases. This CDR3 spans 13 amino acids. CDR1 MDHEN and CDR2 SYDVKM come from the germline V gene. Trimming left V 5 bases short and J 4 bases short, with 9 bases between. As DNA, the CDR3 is TGTGCCAGCAGTATAGGGGGTTACAATGAGCAGTTCTTC. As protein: CASSIGGYNEQFF.

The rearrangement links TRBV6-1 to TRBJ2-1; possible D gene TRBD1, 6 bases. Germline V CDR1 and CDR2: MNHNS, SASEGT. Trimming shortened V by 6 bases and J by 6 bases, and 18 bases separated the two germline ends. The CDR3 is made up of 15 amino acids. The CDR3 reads CASRPGTKGVNEQFF. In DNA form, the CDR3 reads TGTGCCAGCAGACCCGGGACCAAGGGGGTCAATGAGCAGTTCTTC.

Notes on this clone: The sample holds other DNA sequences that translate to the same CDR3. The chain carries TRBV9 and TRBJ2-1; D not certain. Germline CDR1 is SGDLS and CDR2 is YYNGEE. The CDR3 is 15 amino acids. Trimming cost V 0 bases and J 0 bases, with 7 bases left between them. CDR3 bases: TGTGCCAGCAGCGTAGAGGTCTACTCCTACAATGAGCAGTTCTTC. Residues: CASSVEVYSYNEQFF.

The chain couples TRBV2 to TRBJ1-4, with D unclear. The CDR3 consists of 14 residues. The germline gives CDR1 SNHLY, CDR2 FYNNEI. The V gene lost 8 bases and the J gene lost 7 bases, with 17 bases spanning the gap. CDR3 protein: CASVLDTAGEKLFF. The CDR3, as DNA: TGTGCCAGCGTCCTAGACACGGCGGGTGAAAAACTGTTTTTT.

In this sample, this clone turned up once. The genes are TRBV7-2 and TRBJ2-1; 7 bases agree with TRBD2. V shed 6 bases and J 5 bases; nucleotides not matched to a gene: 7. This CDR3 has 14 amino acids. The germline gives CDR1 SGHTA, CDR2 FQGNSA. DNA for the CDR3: TGTGCCAGCAGGTCTTTAAGCGGGAACAATGAGCAGTTCTTC. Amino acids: CASRSLSGNNEQFF.

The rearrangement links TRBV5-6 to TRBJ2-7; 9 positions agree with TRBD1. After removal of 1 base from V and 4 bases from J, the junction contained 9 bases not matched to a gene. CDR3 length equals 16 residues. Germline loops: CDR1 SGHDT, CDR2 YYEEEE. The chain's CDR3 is CASSLFDGQGLYEQYF. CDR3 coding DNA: TGTGCCAGCAGCTTGTTCGACGGACAGGGGCTATACGAGCAGTACTTC.

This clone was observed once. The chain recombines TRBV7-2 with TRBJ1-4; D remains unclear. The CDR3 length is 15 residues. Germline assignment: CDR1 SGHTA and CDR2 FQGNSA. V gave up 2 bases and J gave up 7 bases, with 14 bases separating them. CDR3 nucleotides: TGTGCCAGCAGCTTACTCCTGACACGTCGTGAAAAACTGTTTTTT. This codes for CASSLLLTRREKLFF.

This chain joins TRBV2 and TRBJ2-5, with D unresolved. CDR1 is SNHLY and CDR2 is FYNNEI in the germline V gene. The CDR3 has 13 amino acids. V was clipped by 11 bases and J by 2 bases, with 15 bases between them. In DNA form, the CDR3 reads TGTGCCTCTACCGGGTCAGCGCAAGAGACCCAGTACTTC. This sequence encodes CASTGSAQETQYF.